The 6 T cell receptor beta chains below come from one sample, sequenced in a study of post-analysis software for immune sequencing data. General observations from the study: About 5 TRBV segments were significantly more frequent in patients than in controls. TRBV5-6, TRBV5-1 and TRBV20-1 were among these segments.

These receptors have no identified antigens. Unique molecular identifiers were present in the TCR beta cDNA libraries. TCRdb redid the calling of the PCR reads with MiXCR, one entry per CDR3 protein. The sample has 550,000 to 700,000 distinct CDR3 sequences; roughly two fifths are singletons. The sequencing input was blood. The receptor source for this set is a girl aged 10-17 years with multiple sclerosis.

This clonotype was observed a few times. The chain is built from TRBV5-1 and TRBJ2-5; D might be TRBD1 (5 bases). Trimming took off 7 bases at V and 5 bases at J, with 9 bases between the two ends. Per the germline V gene, CDR1 is SGHRS and CDR2 is YFSETQ. CDR3 size: 11 residues. The CDR3 DNA follows: TGCGCCAGCGGAAAGGGGGAGACCCAGTACTTC. This encodes CASGKGETQYF.

The chain is built from TRBV21-1 and TRBJ2-7; the D call TRBD1 from the table was never checked on the DNA. TRBV21-1 is a listed pseudogene. The CDR3 is 15 residues long. In DNA form, the CDR3 reads TGTGCCAGCAGCCCTACGAGGTCAGGAGAGGGCGAGCAGTACTTC. Amino acid sequence: CASSPTRSGEGEQYF.

This clonotype was recorded a few times. The chain combines TRBV4-1 with TRBJ2-5; D possibly corresponds to TRBD1 (5 bases). Gene TRBJ2-7 matches the end of the DNA better, so the J call may be wrong. The CDR3 loop spans 15 amino acids. Germline V lookup: CDR1 MGHRA, CDR2 YSYEKL. CDR3 amino acids: CASSQEGQGPYEQYF. The CDR3 DNA reads TGCGCCAGCAGCCAAGAAGGGCAGGGTCCCTACGAGCAGTACTTC.

This clonotype was observed a handful of times. J is TRBJ2-2 and V is TRBV5-6; 7 nucleotides match TRBD1. V lost 6 bases, J lost 6 bases, and 8 bases stayed unmatched. The CDR3 is 14 residues long. Germline CDR1 and CDR2: SGHDT and YYEEEE. The CDR3 reads CASIEQGSPGELFF. For the CDR3, the DNA is TGTGCCAGCATCGAACAGGGGAGTCCCGGGGAGCTGTTTTTT.

This clonotype was seen only a few times. The chain is built from TRBV7-3 and TRBJ2-3; the D gene is possibly TRBD1 (5 bases). The V and J ends lost 5 bases and 2 bases respectively, with 11 bases between them. Germline CDR1 SGHTA, CDR2 FQGTGA. The CDR3 covers 14 residues. The CDR3 DNA reads as TGTGCCAGCAGCCCTTCGACAGTCACAGATACGCAGTATTTT. Translating gives CASSPSTVTDTQYF.

CDR3 DNA sequence: TGTGCCACCAGTGATTGGACTGAAGATGAGCAGTTCTTC. This sequence encodes CATSDWTEDEQFF. The rearrangement links TRBV24-1 to TRBJ2-1, with D possibly TRBD2 on 5 matching bases. Germline V CDR1 and CDR2: KGHDR, SFDVKD. The V and J ends lost 2 bases and 8 bases respectively, with 9 bases between them. The CDR3 extends over 13 amino acids.